This is a list of T cell receptor beta chains from one sample in a study of shared clonotypes between healthy human individuals. Assay: immunoSEQ multiplex PCR; the TCRdb copy retains only in-frame clones and omits some. Of 950,000 to 1,100,000 clones listed, roughly 80% are singletons. Input material: memory CD4+ T cells sorted from blood. These receptors were obtained from a man between 18 and 35 years old in good health. CDR3s include the opening cysteine and the closing phenylalanine or tryptophan. The D gene is left open where the match is weak. The size of a clone is reported for some rows only, either as once, few or many, or as a class for expanded clones.

clone_size	v_call	d_call	j_call	cdr3_aa	cdr3_nt
.	TRBV23-1	.	TRBJ1-5	CASSQPPADLDQPQHF	TGCGCCAGCAGTCAGCCGCCGGCGGACCTAGATCAGCCCCAGCATTTT
few	TRBV20-1	.	TRBJ1-2	CSARVEYGYTF	TGCAGTGCTAGAGTGGAATATGGCTACACCTTC
few	TRBV6-5	TRBD1	TRBJ1-1	CATIPSGQGNTEAFF	TGTGCCACCATTCCATCGGGACAGGGGAACACTGAAGCTTTCTTT
.	TRBV5-6	.	TRBJ1-2	CASSLTGGDTF	TGTGCCAGCAGCTTGACGGGGGGCGACACCTTC
.	TRBV7-2	.	TRBJ2-7	CASSLRWQLAYEQYF	TGTGCCAGCAGCTTACGGTGGCAGCTGGCCTACGAGCAGTACTTC
.	TRBV5-1	TRBD1	TRBJ2-5	CASSLRTGGEETQYF	TGCGCCAGCAGCTTGAGGACAGGGGGCGAGGAGACCCAGTACTTC
few	TRBV11-2	.	TRBJ1-6	CASSDRANSPLHF	TGTGCCAGCAGCGATAGGGCTAATTCACCCCTCCACTTT
once	TRBV6-1	.	TRBJ1-5	CASTLVRGWPQHF	TGTGCCAGCACCCTAGTAAGGGGATGGCCCCAGCATTTT
.	TRBV19	.	TRBJ1-5	CASIESQPQHF	TGTGCCAGTATCGAATCTCAGCCCCAGCATTTT
.	TRBV7-2	.	TRBJ2-7	CASSPTAGSSEQYF	TGTGCCAGCAGCCCCACCGCCGGGAGCAGCGAGCAGTACTTC
.	TRBV5-1	TRBD2	TRBJ2-5	CASSRGAAGVKETQYF	TGCGCCAGCAGCAGGGGGGCAGCGGGAGTTAAAGAGACCCAGTACTTC
.	TRBV5-8	TRBD1	TRBJ2-7	CASSPRDRAYEQYF	TGTGCCAGCAGCCCTCGGGACAGAGCCTACGAGCAGTACTTC
.	TRBV6-6	.	TRBJ2-7	CASSYALGGGYEQYF	TGTGCCAGCAGTTACGCCCTAGGCGGCGGCTACGAGCAGTACTTC
.	TRBV6-5	.	TRBJ2-3	CASRLGRNTDTQYF	TGTGCCAGCAGGTTGGGACGGAACACAGATACGCAGTATTTT
.	TRBV10-3	.	TRBJ2-3	CAISEGALSTDTQYF	TGTGCCATCAGTGAGGGGGCTTTGAGCACAGATACGCAGTATTTT
.	TRBV18	TRBD2	TRBJ2-1	CASSPPGLAGVNEQFF	TGTGCCAGCTCACCACCGGGACTAGCGGGGGTCAATGAGCAGTTCTTC
.	TRBV28	.	TRBJ1-2	CASSIPTGRDGGYTF	TGTGCCAGCAGCATCCCCACAGGGCGGGATGGTGGCTACACCTTC
.	TRBV11-3	.	TRBJ1-1	CASSLGSGLNTEAFF	TGTGCCAGCAGCTTAGGCTCCGGATTGAACACTGAAGCTTTCTTT
.	TRBV10-3	TRBD2	TRBJ2-3	CAISSSSGATDTQYF	TGTGCCATCAGCTCCTCCAGCGGGGCCACAGATACGCAGTATTTT
.	TRBV10-2	TRBD1	TRBJ2-7	CASNLDRGLSEQYF	TGCGCCAGCAACCTGGACAGGGGGTTGAGCGAGCAGTACTTC
once	TRBV15	TRBD1	TRBJ1-1	CATSKGQGAYTEAFF	TGTGCCACCAGCAAAGGACAGGGGGCATACACTGAAGCTTTCTTT
few	TRBV14	.	TRBJ1-1	CASSQDMNTEAFF	TGTGCCAGCAGCCAAGACATGAACACTGAAGCTTTCTTT
.	TRBV9	.	TRBJ2-3	CASSVGSGGGTQYF	TGTGCCAGCAGCGTAGGTAGCGGCGGTGGTACGCAGTATTTT